The 27 T cell receptor beta chains in this list originate from one sample, sequenced in a study of T cell changes during pregnancy in multiple sclerosis. Clones were sequenced by immunoSEQ multiplex PCR, and TCRdb holds only the in-frame ones, with some missing. The sample includes 64,000 or so clones, about 96% seen only once; the top ten take 2% to 2.5%. Sequencing was performed on CD8+ T cells from peripheral blood mononuclear cells, taken after pregnancy. All receptors derive from a female donor with multiple sclerosis, enrolled in a pregnancy study.

V is TRBV9 and J is TRBJ2-7, with TRBD2 matching 12 bases. This CDR3 comprises 16 residues. V shed 4 bases, J shed 6 bases, and the junction held 11 bases outside the gene matches. Germline lookup yields CDR1 SGDLS and CDR2 YYNGEE. The CDR3: CASSPQSSGRAGEQYF. The CDR3 DNA sequence: TGTGCCAGCAGCCCCCAGTCTAGCGGGAGGGCTGGCGAGCAGTACTTC.

The CDR3 region has the DNA TGTGCCAGCAGGAACGGGAGGAGGTATGAGCAGTTCTTC. Translated, it gives CASRNGRRYEQFF. The J gene is TRBJ2-1, the V gene TRBV7-9; 7 bases are a match to TRBD2. The germline V gene has CDR1 SEHNR and CDR2 FQNEAQ (reference sequence). V dropped 6 bases and J dropped 8; count of bases not matched to a gene: 7. This CDR3 has 13 amino acids.

The chain's CDR3 is CASSEDRSGANVLTF. In DNA, the CDR3 is TGCGCCAGCAGCGAGGACAGGTCTGGGGCCAACGTCCTGACTTTC. The chain links TRBV5-1 to TRBJ2-6, with 7 bases aligning to TRBD1. The CDR3 covers 15 residues. Germline V CDR1 and CDR2: SGHRS, YFSETQ. V lost 4 bases, J lost 1 base, and 2 bases stayed unmatched.

The chain couples TRBV6-1 to TRBJ1-6, with TRBD1 as a possible D gene (5 bases). Trimming pared 3 bases from V and 6 bases from J, leaving 12 bases between. Germline values: CDR1 MNHNS, CDR2 SASEGT. The CDR3 is 15 amino acids. CDR3 in DNA: TGTGCCAGCAGTGAGGTGCGACAGCTTAATTCACCCCTCCACTTT. This translates into CASSEVRQLNSPLHF.

The chain combines TRBV28 with TRBJ2-7; D possibly corresponds to TRBD1 (6 bases). The CDR3 extends over 14 amino acids. The germline CDR1 and CDR2 sequences are MDHEN and SYDVKM. The germline V and J ends were trimmed by 3 bases and 0 bases, with 9 bases remaining between them. The CDR3 reads CASSFTGTSYEQYF. The CDR3 DNA reads as TGTGCCAGCAGTTTTACAGGGACCTCCTACGAGCAGTACTTC.

V usage is TRBV2 and J usage is TRBJ2-1; D gene unclear. Per germline, CDR1 SNHLY and CDR2 FYNNEI. V lost 7 bases and J 6 bases, leaving 10 bases between the germline ends. CDR3 length equals 12 residues. For the CDR3, the DNA is TGTGCCAGCAAATGGCGCGGCAATGAGCAGTTCTTC. Protein: CASKWRGNEQFF.

This rearrangement joins TRBV4-3 to TRBJ1-1; 12 bases are shared with TRBD1. The germline V gene encodes CDR1 LGHNA and CDR2 YSLEER. V lost 2 bases to trimming and J lost 7 bases; unmatched junction nucleotides: 11. This CDR3 has 17 amino acids. The CDR3 sequence is CASSQLPGQGARIEAFF. CDR3 sequence (DNA): TGCGCCAGCAGCCAACTCCCGGGACAGGGGGCTAGGATTGAAGCTTTCTTT.

This chain joins TRBV25-1 and TRBJ1-5, with a possible D match to TRBD1 (6 bases). The CDR3 length is 14 residues. Trimming cost V 3 bases and J 6 bases, with 12 bases left between them. In germline, CDR1 is MGHDK, CDR2 SYGVNS. CDR3 sequence reads: CASSDSGEIQPQHF. Written as DNA, the CDR3 is TGTGCCAGCAGTGATTCAGGGGAAATTCAGCCCCAGCATTTT.

The rearrangement uses TRBV28 and TRBJ2-7; 7 bases are shared with TRBD2. V gave up 2 bases and J gave up 6 bases; unmatched junction bases: 13. Germline-derived CDR1 and CDR2 are MDHEN and SYDVKM. This CDR3 contains 16 residues. The CDR3: CASSLPRGGRRGEQYF. The CDR3 DNA reads as TGTGCCAGCAGTTTACCCCGTGGCGGGAGAAGGGGCGAGCAGTACTTC.

This rearrangement joins TRBV2 to TRBJ2-7; D may be TRBD1 (5 bases). Germline lookup yields CDR1 SNHLY and CDR2 FYNNEI. V dropped 3 bases and J dropped 1 base, with 7 bases sitting between them. The CDR3 is 13 amino acids. The CDR3 DNA sequence: TGTGCCAGCAGTGACCACAGGTCCTACGAGCAGTACTTC. Its translation is CASSDHRSYEQYF. Based on the CDR3 plus reference TRBV2 and TRBJ2-7, the full variable domain is EPEVTQTPSHQVTQMGQEVILRCVPISNHLYFYWYRQILGQKVEFLVSFYNNEISEKSEIFDDQFSVERPDGSNFTLKIRSTKLEDSAMYFCASSDHRSYEQYFGPGTRLTVT.

This clone showed up just once. This chain connects TRBV19 to TRBJ1-1; 7 positions match TRBD1. The V gene's germline CDR1 is LNHDA and CDR2 SQIVND (reference sequence). Trimming cost V 5 bases and J 1 base; bases outside gene matches: 7. This CDR3 spans 15 amino acids. This CDR3 reads CASSDPPGGNTEAFF. The CDR3 nucleotides are TGTGCCAGTAGTGACCCCCCAGGGGGGAACACTGAAGCTTTCTTT.

The rearrangement links TRBV9 to TRBJ1-2, with 7 bases aligning to TRBD1. CDR1 is SGDLS, CDR2 YYNGEE, per germline. Unmatched junction bases numbered 7, after V lost 0 bases and J lost 2 bases. The CDR3 consists of 16 residues. CDR3 nucleotides: TGTGCCAGCAGCGTAGCTCCAGGGGGTGAAAACTATGGCTACACCTTC. Amino acids: CASSVAPGGENYGYTF.

V and J are TRBV9 and TRBJ2-5; TRBD2 matches at 11 bases. Looked up from germline, CDR1 is SGDLS and CDR2 is YYNGEE. With 2 bases clipped from V and 0 bases from J, the junction kept 12 bases outside the gene matches. This CDR3 contains 19 residues. The CDR3 DNA sequence: TGTGCCAGCAGCGTTTACCCCCTAGCGGGAGGACCGAACCAAGAGACCCAGTACTTC. Amino acid sequence: CASSVYPLAGGPNQETQYF.

The chain couples TRBV4-1 to TRBJ2-2, with D maybe TRBD1 (5 bases). Germline CDR1 and CDR2: MGHRA and YSYEKL. V gave up 2 bases and J gave up 3 bases, with 10 bases separating them. The CDR3 is 15 residues long. The CDR3 loop is CASSQKGQDTGELFF. The CDR3 DNA reads as TGCGCCAGCAGCCAAAAGGGGCAGGACACCGGGGAGCTGTTTTTT.

V gene TRBV5-1 combines with J gene TRBJ2-3, with D uncertain. The CDR3 extends over 13 amino acids. CDR1 is SGHRS and CDR2 is YFSETQ in the germline V gene. V was pared by 4 bases and J by 4 bases, with 10 bases between. The CDR3: CASSVSEADTQYF. The CDR3, as DNA: TGCGCCAGCAGCGTATCTGAGGCAGATACGCAGTATTTT. Using reference TRBV5-1 and TRBJ2-3 for the parts outside the CDR3, the full variable domain is KAGVTQTPRYLIKTRGQQVTLSCSPISGHRSVSWYQQTPGQGLQFLFEYFSETQRNKGNFPGRFSGRQFSNSRSEMNVSTLELGDSALYLCASSVSEADTQYFGPGTRLTVL.

The V call is TRBV27, the J call TRBJ2-3; D call uncertain. There are 12 residues in the CDR3. Trimming pared 4 bases from V and 7 bases from J, leaving 9 bases between. Germline values: CDR1 MNHEY, CDR2 SMNVEV (reference sequence). CDR3 amino acids: CASSSHTNTQYF. CDR3 DNA: TGTGCCAGCAGTTCCCACACGAATACGCAGTATTTT.

V is TRBV7-9 and J is TRBJ2-1; possibly TRBD2 for D (6 bases). CDR1 and CDR2 from the germline V gene are SEHNR and FQNEAQ (reference sequence). This CDR3 region has 13 residues. V lost 5 bases and J 6 bases, leaving 11 bases between the germline ends. Written as DNA, the CDR3 is TGTGCCAGCAGCGCGGGACTGCCCAATGAGCAGTTCTTC. This codes for CASSAGLPNEQFF.

V usage is TRBV6-4 and J usage is TRBJ1-1, with 7 bases matching TRBD1. Per germline, CDR1 MRHNA and CDR2 SNTAGT. The CDR3 has 14 amino acids. The V segment lost 8 bases and the J segment 1 base; nucleotides outside the gene matches: 7. CDR3 protein: CASSRQGGNTEAFF. The CDR3 DNA sequence: TGTGCCAGCTCTAGGCAGGGGGGGAACACTGAAGCTTTCTTT.

This chain uses TRBV28 with TRBJ2-1; 8 nucleotides agree with TRBD1. Germline assignment: CDR1 MDHEN and CDR2 SYDVKM. This CDR3 region has 13 residues. V lost 4 bases, J lost 7 bases, and 3 bases stayed unmatched. This CDR3 reads CASSSDRVNEQFF. In DNA, the CDR3 is TGTGCCAGCAGTTCGGACAGGGTGAATGAGCAGTTCTTC.

V and J are TRBV6-1 and TRBJ1-5, with D possibly TRBD1 on 6 matching bases. V was clipped by 6 bases and J by 0 bases, with 12 bases between them. Looked up from germline, CDR1 is MNHNS and CDR2 is SASEGT. This CDR3 comprises 15 residues. CDR3 coding DNA: TGTGCCAGCAGGGACAGCTCATATAGCAATCAGCCCCAGCATTTT. Translation gives CASRDSSYSNQPQHF.

Written as DNA, the CDR3 is TGTGCCAGCAGTGCTAGCGGGAGTTCCTACGAGCAGTACTTC. Its translation is CASSASGSSYEQYF. The gene calls are TRBV2 and TRBJ2-7; 10 nucleotides align to TRBD2. The CDR3 is 14 residues long. Per germline, CDR1 SNHLY and CDR2 FYNNEI. The junction had 1 base not matched to a gene; V was cut back by 4 bases and J by 1 base.

In this sample, this clone turned up once. The genes are TRBV6-4 and TRBJ2-3; D possibly corresponds to TRBD1 (6 bases). This CDR3 comprises 16 residues. Germline values: CDR1 MRHNA, CDR2 SNTAGT. The V end was cut by 0 bases, the J end by 5 bases, with 15 bases between. CDR3 nucleotides: TGTGCCAGCAGTGACTCTTGGACAGCCGAACGAGATACGCAGTATTTT. This sequence encodes CASSDSWTAERDTQYF.

V is TRBV29-1 and J is TRBJ2-7; 8 bases are shared with TRBD1. V shed 4 bases and J 1 base; nucleotides not matched to a gene: 6. In germline, CDR1 is SQVTM, CDR2 ANQGSEA. The CDR3 length is 14 residues. DNA of the CDR3: TGCAGCGTTGCGGGACAGGACGTTTCCTACGAGCAGTACTTC. Its translation is CSVAGQDVSYEQYF.

The rearrangement links TRBV5-4 to TRBJ1-4; no clear D. CDR1 and CDR2 from the germline V gene are SGHNT and YYREEE (reference sequence). CDR3 size: 14 residues. V dropped 3 bases and J dropped 5 bases, with 11 bases sitting between them. CDR3 in amino acids: CASSSGELNEKLFF. The CDR3, as DNA: TGTGCCAGCAGCTCGGGAGAATTGAATGAAAAACTGTTTTTT.

The chain uses TRBV9 and TRBJ2-7; possible D gene TRBD2, 7 bases. V was clipped by 2 bases and J by 1 base, with 10 bases between them. The CDR3 runs to 14 residues. CDR1 is SGDLS, CDR2 YYNGEE, per germline. Here the CDR3 DNA reads TGTGCCAGCAGCGTCGGGGGGCCTTCCTACGAGCAGTACTTC. It translates to CASSVGGPSYEQYF.

V and J are TRBV28 and TRBJ2-7, with D possibly TRBD2 on 6 matching bases. The CDR3 length is 14 residues. The V gene lost 5 bases and the J gene lost 3 bases, with 14 bases spanning the gap. Germline CDR1 MDHEN, CDR2 SYDVKM. The CDR3 DNA is TGTGCCAGCAGTAGATTCCGGGACTTCTACGAGCAGTACTTC. It is translated as CASSRFRDFYEQYF.

The gene calls are TRBV4-1 and TRBJ2-3, with a possible D match to TRBD1 (6 bases). V gave up 3 bases and J gave up 6 bases, with 13 bases separating them. This CDR3 is built from 14 residues. CDR1 is MGHRA, CDR2 YSYEKL, per germline. The CDR3 DNA follows: TGCGCCAGCAGCCACACTACAGGGTTGGATACGCAGTATTTT. This gives the protein CASSHTTGLDTQYF.